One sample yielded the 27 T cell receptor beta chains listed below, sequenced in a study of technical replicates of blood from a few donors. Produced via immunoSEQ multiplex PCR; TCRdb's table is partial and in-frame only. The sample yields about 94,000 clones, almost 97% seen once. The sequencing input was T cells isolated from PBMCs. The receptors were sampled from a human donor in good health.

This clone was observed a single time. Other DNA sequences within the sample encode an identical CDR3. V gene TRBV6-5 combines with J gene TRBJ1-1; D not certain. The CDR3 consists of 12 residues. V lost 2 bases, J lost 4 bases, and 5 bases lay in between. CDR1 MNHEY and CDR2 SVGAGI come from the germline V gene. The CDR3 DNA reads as TGTGCCAGCAGTTACGGAGGCACTGAAGCTTTCTTT. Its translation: CASSYGGTEAFF.

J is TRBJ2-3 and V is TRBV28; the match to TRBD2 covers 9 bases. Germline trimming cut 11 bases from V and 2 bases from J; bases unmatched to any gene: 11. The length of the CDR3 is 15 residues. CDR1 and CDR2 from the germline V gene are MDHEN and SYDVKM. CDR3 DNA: TGTGCCTCTTGGGGGGCGGGAGGGAACACAGATACGCAGTATTTT. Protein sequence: CASWGAGGNTDTQYF.

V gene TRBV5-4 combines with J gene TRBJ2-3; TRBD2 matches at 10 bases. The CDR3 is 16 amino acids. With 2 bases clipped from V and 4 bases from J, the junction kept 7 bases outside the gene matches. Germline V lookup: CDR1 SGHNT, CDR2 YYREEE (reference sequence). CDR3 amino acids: CASSFTSGNGADTQYF. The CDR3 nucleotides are TGTGCCAGCAGCTTTACTAGCGGGAATGGAGCAGATACGCAGTATTTT.

The CDR3 coding sequence is TGTGCCAGCAGGGGGGGATCTGGACAGGGCAATCAGCCCCAGCATTTT. The encoded protein is CASRGGSGQGNQPQHF. V gene TRBV27 combines with J gene TRBJ1-5; 7 bases fit TRBD1. With 6 bases clipped from V and 2 bases from J, the junction kept 10 bases outside the gene matches. CDR3 length: 16 amino acids. Per the germline V gene, CDR1 is MNHEY and CDR2 is SMNVEV (reference sequence).

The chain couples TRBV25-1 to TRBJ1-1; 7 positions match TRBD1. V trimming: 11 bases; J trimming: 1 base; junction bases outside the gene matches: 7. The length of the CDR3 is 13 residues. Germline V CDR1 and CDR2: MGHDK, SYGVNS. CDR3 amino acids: CAAPQGRNTEAFF. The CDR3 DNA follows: TGTGCCGCGCCACAGGGGAGGAACACTGAAGCTTTCTTT.

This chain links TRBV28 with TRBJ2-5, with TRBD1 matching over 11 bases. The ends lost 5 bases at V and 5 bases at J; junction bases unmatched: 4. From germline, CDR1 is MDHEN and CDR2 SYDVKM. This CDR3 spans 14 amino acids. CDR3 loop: CASSRTGGRETQYF. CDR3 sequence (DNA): TGTGCCAGCAGTCGGACAGGGGGCAGGGAGACCCAGTACTTC.

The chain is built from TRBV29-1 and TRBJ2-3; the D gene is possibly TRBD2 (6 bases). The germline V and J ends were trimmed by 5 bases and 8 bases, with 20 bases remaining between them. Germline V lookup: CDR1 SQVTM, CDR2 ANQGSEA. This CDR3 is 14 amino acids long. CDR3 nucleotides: TGCAGCGTTCTTCCTAGCGCGCTGGGGGGTACGCAGTATTTT. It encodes CSVLPSALGGTQYF.

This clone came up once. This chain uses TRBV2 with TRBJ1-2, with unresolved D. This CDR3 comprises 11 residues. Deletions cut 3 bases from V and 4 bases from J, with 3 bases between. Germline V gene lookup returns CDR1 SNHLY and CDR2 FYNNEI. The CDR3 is CASSDGYGYTF. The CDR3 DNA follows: TGTGCCAGCAGTGACGGCTATGGCTACACCTTC.

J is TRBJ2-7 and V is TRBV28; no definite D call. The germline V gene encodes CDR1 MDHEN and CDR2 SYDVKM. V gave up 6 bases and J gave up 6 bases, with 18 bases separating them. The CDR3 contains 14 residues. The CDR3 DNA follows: TGTGCCAGCAGCGCCTCTGAGGTTGGGTTCGAGCAGTACTTC. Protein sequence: CASSASEVGFEQYF. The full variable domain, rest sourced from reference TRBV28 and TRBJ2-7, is DVKVTQSSRYLVKRTGEKVFLECVQDMDHENMFWYRQDPGLGLRLIYFSYDVKMKEKGDIPEGYSVSREKKERFSLILESASTNQTSMYLCASSASEVGFEQYFGPGTRLTVT.

In DNA, the CDR3 is TGTGCCAGCAGCTTATTGAGTGAAAAACTGTTTTTT. This encodes CASSLLSEKLFF. The J gene is TRBJ1-4, the V gene TRBV7-8; D ambiguous. V dropped 2 bases and J dropped 7 bases, with 5 bases sitting between them. CDR1 is SGHVS, CDR2 FQNEAQ, per germline. The CDR3 runs to 12 residues.

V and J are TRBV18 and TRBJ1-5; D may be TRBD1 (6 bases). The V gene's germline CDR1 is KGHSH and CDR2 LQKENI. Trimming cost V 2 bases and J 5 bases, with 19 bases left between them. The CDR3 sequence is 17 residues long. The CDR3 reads CASSPGFIQGFDQPQHF. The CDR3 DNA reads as TGTGCCAGCTCACCAGGCTTTATACAGGGTTTTGATCAGCCCCAGCATTTT.

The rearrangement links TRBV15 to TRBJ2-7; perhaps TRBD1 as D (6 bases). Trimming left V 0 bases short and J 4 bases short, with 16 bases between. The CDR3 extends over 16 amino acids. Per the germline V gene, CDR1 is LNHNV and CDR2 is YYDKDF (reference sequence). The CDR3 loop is CATSRDARGLSYEQYF. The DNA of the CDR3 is TGTGCCACCAGCAGAGATGCCAGGGGCTTGTCTTACGAGCAGTACTTC.

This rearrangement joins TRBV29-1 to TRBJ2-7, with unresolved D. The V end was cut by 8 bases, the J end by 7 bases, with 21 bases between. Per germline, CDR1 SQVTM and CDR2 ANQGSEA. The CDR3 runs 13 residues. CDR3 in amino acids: CSTLEGSPGEQYF. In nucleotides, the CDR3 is TGCAGCACCCTAGAAGGCTCCCCCGGGGAGCAGTACTTC.

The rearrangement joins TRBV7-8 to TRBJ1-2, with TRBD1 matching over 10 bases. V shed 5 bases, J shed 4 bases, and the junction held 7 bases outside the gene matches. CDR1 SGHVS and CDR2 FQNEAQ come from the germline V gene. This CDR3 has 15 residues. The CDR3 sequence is CASSTRTGGFYGYTF. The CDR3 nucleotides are TGTGCCAGCAGCACCCGGACAGGGGGTTTCTATGGCTACACCTTC.

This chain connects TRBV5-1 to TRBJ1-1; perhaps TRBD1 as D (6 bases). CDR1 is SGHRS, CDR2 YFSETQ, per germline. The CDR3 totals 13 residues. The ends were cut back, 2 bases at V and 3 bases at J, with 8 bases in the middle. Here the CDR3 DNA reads TGCGCCAGCAGCTTCCGGACAGACACTGAAGCTTTCTTT. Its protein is CASSFRTDTEAFF.

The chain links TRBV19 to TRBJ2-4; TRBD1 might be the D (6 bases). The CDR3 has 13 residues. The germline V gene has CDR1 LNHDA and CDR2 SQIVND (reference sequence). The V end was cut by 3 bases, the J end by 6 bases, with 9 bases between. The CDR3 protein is CASSIDRRNIQYF. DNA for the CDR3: TGTGCCAGTAGTATCGACAGGCGAAACATTCAGTACTTC.

This chain's CDR3 is CASSADLEETQYF. Written as DNA, the CDR3 is TGTGCCAGTAGCGCTGACTTGGAAGAGACCCAGTACTTC. The rearrangement links TRBV19 to TRBJ2-5; D is ambiguous. The CDR3 runs to 13 residues. Germline V gene data show CDR1 as LNHDA and CDR2 as SQIVND (reference sequence). The V and J ends lost 6 bases and 3 bases respectively, with 11 bases between them.

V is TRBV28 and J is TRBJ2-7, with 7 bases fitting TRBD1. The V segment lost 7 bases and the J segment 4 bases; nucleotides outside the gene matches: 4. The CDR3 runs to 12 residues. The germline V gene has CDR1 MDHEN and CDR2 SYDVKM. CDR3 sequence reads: CASMRTGYEQYF. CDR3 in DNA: TGTGCCAGCATGAGGACAGGATACGAGCAGTACTTC.

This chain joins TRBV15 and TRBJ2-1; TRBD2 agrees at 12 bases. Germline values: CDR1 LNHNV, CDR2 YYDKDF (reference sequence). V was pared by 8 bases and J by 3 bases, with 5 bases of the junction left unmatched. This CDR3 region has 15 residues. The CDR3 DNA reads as TGTGCCACCGCTAGCGGGAGGGCCCTCTACAATGAGCAGTTCTTC. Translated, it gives CATASGRALYNEQFF.

The CDR3 protein is CASQSDGPSYNEQFF. CDR3 sequence (DNA): TGCGCCAGCCAGAGTGATGGGCCCTCCTACAATGAGCAGTTCTTC. The rearrangement uses TRBV5-1 and TRBJ2-1; D remains ambiguous. This CDR3 has 15 amino acids. V lost 7 bases to trimming and J lost 0 bases, with 14 bases between them. Germline-derived CDR1 and CDR2 are SGHRS and YFSETQ.

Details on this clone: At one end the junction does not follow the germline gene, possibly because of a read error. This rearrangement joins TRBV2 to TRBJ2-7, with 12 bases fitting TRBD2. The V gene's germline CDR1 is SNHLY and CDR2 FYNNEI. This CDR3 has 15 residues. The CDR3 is CASREGTSGRYEQYF. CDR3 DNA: TGTGCCAGCAGGGAAGGGACTAGCGGGCGCTACGAGCAGTACTTC. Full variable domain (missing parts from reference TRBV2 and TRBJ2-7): EPEVTQTPSHQVTQMGQEVILRCVPISNHLYFYWYRQILGQKVEFLVSFYNNEISEKSEIFDDQFSVERPDGSNFTLKIRSTKLEDSAMYFCASREGTSGRYEQYFGPGTRLTVT.

The CDR3 bases are TGCGCCAGCAGTGAAGATGCTAGCTCCGGGGAGCTGTTTTTT. Protein product: CASSEDASSGELFF. This chain connects TRBV10-2 to TRBJ2-2, with D maybe TRBD2 (5 bases). This CDR3 is 14 amino acids long. The V gene's germline CDR1 is WSHSY and CDR2 SAAADI. Between the trimmed V and J ends, which lost 3 bases and 6 bases, there was a span of 11 bases.

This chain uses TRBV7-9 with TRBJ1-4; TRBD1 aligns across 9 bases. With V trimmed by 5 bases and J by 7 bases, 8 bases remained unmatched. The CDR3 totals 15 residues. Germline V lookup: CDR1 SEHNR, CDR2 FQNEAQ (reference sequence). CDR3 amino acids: CASSQNRGRGEKLFF. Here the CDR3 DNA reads TGTGCCAGCAGCCAAAACAGGGGGCGCGGTGAAAAACTGTTTTTT.

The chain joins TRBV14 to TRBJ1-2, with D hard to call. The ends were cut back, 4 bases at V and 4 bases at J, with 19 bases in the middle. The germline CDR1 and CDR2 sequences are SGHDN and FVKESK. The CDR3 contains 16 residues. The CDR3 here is CASSLNDILPLYGYTF. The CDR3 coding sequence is TGTGCCAGCAGCCTAAATGACATCCTACCCCTCTATGGCTACACCTTC.

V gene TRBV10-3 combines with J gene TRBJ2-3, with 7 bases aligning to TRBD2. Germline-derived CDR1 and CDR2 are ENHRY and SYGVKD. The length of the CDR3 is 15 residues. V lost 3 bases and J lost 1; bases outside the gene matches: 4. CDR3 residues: CAISEGTSGTDTQYF. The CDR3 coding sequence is TGTGCCATCAGTGAAGGAACTAGCGGCACAGATACGCAGTATTTT.

The CDR3 loop is CASSATGGEETQYF. DNA of the CDR3: TGTGCCAGCAGCGCAACAGGGGGTGAAGAGACCCAGTACTTC. The J gene is TRBJ2-5, the V gene TRBV9; TRBD1 aligns across 8 bases. Germline V lookup: CDR1 SGDLS, CDR2 YYNGEE. The CDR3 contains 14 residues. V dropped 3 bases and J dropped 3; count of bases not matched to a gene: 4.

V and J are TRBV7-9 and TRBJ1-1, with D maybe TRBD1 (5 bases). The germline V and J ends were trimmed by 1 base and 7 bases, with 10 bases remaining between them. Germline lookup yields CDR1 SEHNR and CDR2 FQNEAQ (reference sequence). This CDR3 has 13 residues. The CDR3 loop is CASSLGGASEAFF. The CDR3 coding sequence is TGTGCCAGCAGCTTAGGGGGCGCTAGTGAAGCTTTCTTT.